These 7 T cell receptor beta chains were all obtained from the same sample, sequenced in a study of T cell repertoires in cytomegalovirus infection. TCRdb itself ran the reads through MiXCR, one entry per CDR3 protein. The data hold roughly 230,000 distinct CDR3 sequences, with around 15% observed a single time. Sequencing was done on a sample of CD8+ T cells from PBMCs. The source is a human donor in good health (CMV status not recorded). Some clones in this sample may be carry-over from other donors' samples.

The gene calls are TRBV29-1 and TRBJ2-5; no definite D call. This CDR3 is 14 amino acids long. V lost 0 bases and J 7 bases, leaving 15 bases between the germline ends. CDR1 is SQVTM, CDR2 ANQGSEA, per germline. The CDR3 protein is CSVEDLRYPRTQYF. In DNA, the CDR3 is TGCAGCGTTGAAGATCTGAGGTATCCCCGGACCCAGTACTTC.

The rearrangement uses TRBV28 and TRBJ2-1, with D unclear. The germline CDR1 and CDR2 sequences are MDHEN and SYDVKM. This CDR3 comprises 15 residues. V was cut by 2 bases and J by 0 bases, with 8 bases left in between. The chain's CDR3 is CASSLPESSYNEQFF. The CDR3 bases are TGTGCCAGCAGTTTACCGGAGAGCTCCTACAATGAGCAGTTCTTC.

The chain has TRBV7-9 and TRBJ2-1; D gene uncertain. The germline CDR1 and CDR2 sequences are SEHNR and FQNEAQ (reference sequence). V gave up 3 bases and J gave up 5 bases, with 17 bases separating them. The CDR3 is made up of 16 amino acids. This CDR3 reads CASSFDSDWTDNEQFF. The CDR3 DNA follows: TGTGCCAGCAGCTTTGATTCTGATTGGACGGACAATGAGCAGTTCTTC.

The chain combines TRBV6-5 with TRBJ1-1; no firm D call. With 0 bases removed from V and 2 bases from J, the gap between germline ends came to 13 bases. This CDR3 contains 16 residues. Per germline, CDR1 MNHEY and CDR2 SVGAGI. The CDR3 loop reads CASSYSVGRINTEAFF. Written as DNA, the CDR3 is TGTGCCAGCAGTTACTCAGTCGGGCGGATAAACACTGAAGCTTTCTTT.

The sample holds a few counts of this clonotype. The rearrangement joins TRBV7-9 to TRBJ2-3, with 13 bases that match TRBD2. The CDR3 has 16 amino acids. The trim removed 6 bases at V and 6 bases at J, leaving 9 bases unmatched. Per the germline V gene, CDR1 is SEHNR and CDR2 is FQNEAQ (reference sequence). CDR3 sequence reads: CASSWPGLAGEDTQYF. The CDR3 bases are TGTGCCAGCAGTTGGCCCGGACTAGCGGGGGAGGATACGCAGTATTTT.

This sequence joins TRBV6-2 or TRBV6-3 and TRBJ2-1; 12 bases line up with TRBD2. This CDR3 spans 15 amino acids. Trimming cost V 6 bases and J 4 bases; bases outside gene matches: 4. In germline, CDR1 is MNHEY, CDR2 SVGEGT. This CDR3 is CASRPLAGGYNEQFF. In DNA, the CDR3 is TGTGCCAGCAGGCCCCTAGCGGGGGGGTACAATGAGCAGTTCTTC.

CDR3 DNA sequence: TGTGCCAGTAGCAACCTCCAGGGGTTGGGACAGCCCCAGCATTTT. Amino acid sequence: CASSNLQGLGQPQHF. The chain carries TRBV19 and TRBJ1-5; maybe TRBD1 (6 bases). The CDR3 runs to 15 residues. Deletions cut 6 bases from V and 7 bases from J, with 19 bases between. The germline CDR1 and CDR2 sequences are LNHDA and SQIVND (reference sequence). The complete variable domain, with remaining parts taken from reference TRBV19 and TRBJ1-5, reads DGGITQSPKYLFRKEGQNVTLSCEQNLNHDAMYWYRQDPGQGLRLIYYSQIVNDFQKGDIAEGYSVSREKKESFPLTVTSAQKNPTAFYLCASSNLQGLGQPQHFGDGTRLSIL.